The subject of this entry is one T cell receptor (beta chain). Each diabetic donor fulfilled classification criteria for either type 1 or type 2. This entry is derived from a study of type 1 and type 2 diabetes patients. Background on the study: The cohort mixed type 1 diabetes, type 2 diabetes and nondiabetic donors.

Amplification started from genomic DNA. Multiplex PCR with 30 forward and 13 reverse primers amplified the TCR beta CDR3. TCRdb re-called the multiplex PCR reads with MiXCR, one entry per CDR3 protein. The sample lists a few hundred thousand distinct CDR3 sequences; 45% to 60% were seen once. The V and J ends lost 0 bases and 5 bases, in that order; junction bases with no gene match: 6. Germline V gene lookup returns CDR1 LGHNA and CDR2 YNFKEQ. The CDR3 covers 15 residues. The receptor was isolated from a man in his late teens or twenties with type 2 diabetes. Sequencing was carried out using peripheral blood mononuclear cells (PBMCs). This chain connects TRBV4-2 to TRBJ2-7; 8 bases line up with TRBD1. The CDR3 here is CASSQDQDRVHEQYF. Written as DNA, the CDR3 is TGTGCCAGCAGCCAAGACCAGGACAGGGTCCACGAGCAGTACTTC.